These 7 T cell receptor beta chains were all obtained from the same sample, sequenced in a study of Ad26.COV2.S vaccination and SARS-CoV-2 variants. Specified treatment: roughly 18 received Ad26.COV2.S at low or high dose, single or two shots; roughly 5 received placebo; per-sample allocation not given. The investigators took samples on day 63 after the first vaccine or placebo injection. TCRdb's copy holds only in-frame clones and misses some; the assay was immunoSEQ multiplex PCR. The profile covers 300,000 to 350,000 clones, with 88% appearing a single time and 6.4% taken by the ten largest. The material was peripheral blood, obtained in a trial of Ad26.COV2.S vaccine versus placebo. The origin of the receptors is a person aged 18 to 65 who received the Ad26.COV2.S COVID-19 vaccine or a placebo.

The chain is built from TRBV12-3 or TRBV12-4 and TRBJ1-1, with D hard to call. This CDR3 is 11 amino acids long. V dropped 7 bases and J dropped 6 bases, with 9 bases sitting between them. This chain's CDR3 is CASTLGSEAFF. In DNA, the CDR3 is TGTGCCAGCACCTTAGGGTCTGAAGCTTTCTTT.

The CDR3 region is CASSLRGAPSSPLHF. The CDR3 nucleotides are TGCGCCAGCAGCTTAAGGGGGGCGCCGTCTTCACCCCTCCACTTT. The chain has TRBV5-1 and TRBJ1-6; tentative D call: TRBD1 (6 bases). Germline CDR1 reads SGHRS; CDR2 reads YFSETQ. V was shortened by 2 bases and J by 9 bases, with 15 bases between the two germline ends. There are 15 residues in the CDR3.

The chain joins TRBV7-8 to TRBJ1-5; D is unresolved. V was pared by 5 bases and J by 2 bases, with 19 bases between. The CDR3 spans 17 residues. Per the germline V gene, CDR1 is SGHVS and CDR2 is FQNEAQ. The CDR3 here is CASSSRGGVYRNQPQHF. CDR3 nucleotides: TGTGCCAGCAGCAGTAGAGGCGGAGTCTATCGCAATCAGCCCCAGCATTTT.

The chain recombines TRBV19 with TRBJ1-4, with D perhaps matching TRBD1 (5 bases). The germline V gene encodes CDR1 LNHDA and CDR2 SQIVND (reference sequence). The V end lost 4 bases, the J end lost 3 bases, and 21 bases lay between the germline ends. This CDR3 spans 18 amino acids. DNA for the CDR3: TGTGCCAGTAGTACTGGGGCCTTGGACTTATGGGCTAATGAAAAACTGTTTTTT. It codes for CASSTGALDLWANEKLFF.

The chain carries TRBV29-1 and TRBJ2-7, with no clear D. Germline CDR1 reads SQVTM; CDR2 reads ANQGSEA. The CDR3 has 10 amino acids. V shed 4 bases and J shed 6 bases, with 7 bases lying between them. CDR3 bases: TGCAGCGTTGTGGTCAGCGAGCAGTACTTC. Encoded protein: CSVVVSEQYF.

The rearrangement joins TRBV4-1 to TRBJ1-2, with D perhaps matching TRBD1 (6 bases). Germline loops: CDR1 MGHRA, CDR2 YSYEKL. There are 14 residues in the CDR3. Trimming shortened V by 1 base and J by 5 bases, and 11 bases separated the two germline ends. In DNA form, the CDR3 reads TGCGCCAGCAGCCAAGGAGGGACATCGTATGGCTACACCTTC. As protein: CASSQGGTSYGYTF.

The chain uses TRBV5-5 and TRBJ2-2; D call uncertain. This CDR3 spans 15 amino acids. V lost 3 bases and J lost 2, with 11 bases in between. Germline V CDR1 and CDR2: SGHKS, YYEKEE (reference sequence). CDR3 DNA sequence: TGTGCCAGCAGCTGGAGTATACCAAACACCGGGGAGCTGTTTTTT. Translating it yields CASSWSIPNTGELFF.